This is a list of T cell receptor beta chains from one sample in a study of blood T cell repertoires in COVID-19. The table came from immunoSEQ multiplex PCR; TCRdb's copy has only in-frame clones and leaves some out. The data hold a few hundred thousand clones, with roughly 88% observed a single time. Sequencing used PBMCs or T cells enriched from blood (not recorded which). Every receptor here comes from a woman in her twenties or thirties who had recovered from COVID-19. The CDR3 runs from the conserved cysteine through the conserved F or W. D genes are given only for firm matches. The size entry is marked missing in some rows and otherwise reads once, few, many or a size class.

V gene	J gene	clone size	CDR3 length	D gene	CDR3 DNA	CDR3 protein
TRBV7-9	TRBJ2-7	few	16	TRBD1	TGTGCCAGCAGCCCCACCGGACAGGGCTTGGGCTACGAGCAGTACTTC	CASSPTGQGLGYEQYF
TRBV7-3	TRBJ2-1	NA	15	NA	TGTGCCAGCAGCTTATACCCCGGTGGAGGGGATGAGCAGTTCTTC	CASSLYPGGGDEQFF
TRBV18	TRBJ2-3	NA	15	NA	TGTGCCAGCTCCCGAGCGGGTGGAGGCACAGATACGCAGTATTTT	CASSRAGGGTDTQYF
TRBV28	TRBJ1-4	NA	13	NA	TGTGCCAGCAGTTGGGAGAGTGGGAGAAAACTGTTTTTT	CASSWESGRKLFF
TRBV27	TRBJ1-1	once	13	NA	TGTGCCAGCAGTTTGGAGCAGAACACTGAAGCTTTCTTT	CASSLEQNTEAFF
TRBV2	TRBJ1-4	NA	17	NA	TGTGCCAGCAGTGTAAACCCCACGACAGCGCGCCTGGGGCAACTGTTTTTT	CASSVNPTTARLGQLFF
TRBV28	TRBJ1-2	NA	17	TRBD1	TGTGCCAGCAGTTTACCGAAGACAGGGGGCATCAACTATGGCTACACCTTC	CASSLPKTGGINYGYTF
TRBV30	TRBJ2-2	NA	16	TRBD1	TGTGCCTGGAGTGAATACAGGGGGATTAGTGCCGGGGAGCTGTTTTTT	CAWSEYRGISAGELFF
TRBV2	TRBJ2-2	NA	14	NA	TGTGCCAGCAGTGAATTTAGGAACACCGGGGAGCTGTTTTTT	CASSEFRNTGELFF
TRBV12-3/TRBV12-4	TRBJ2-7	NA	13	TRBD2	TGTGCCAGCAGCCCTAGCGGGGGCTACGAGCAGTACTTC	CASSPSGGYEQYF
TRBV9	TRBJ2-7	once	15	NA	TGTGCCAGCAGCGTCTCCCCCTTGACATCGGACGAGCAGTACTTC	CASSVSPLTSDEQYF
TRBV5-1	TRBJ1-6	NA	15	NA	TGCGCCAGCAGCTGGGCCGGGACACAGAATTCACCCCTCCACTTT	CASSWAGTQNSPLHF
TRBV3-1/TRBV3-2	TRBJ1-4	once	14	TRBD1	TGTGCCAGCAGCCGACAGGGCGGTGGTGAAAAACTGTTTTTT	CASSRQGGGEKLFF
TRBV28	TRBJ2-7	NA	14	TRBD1	TGTGCCAGCAGTCCATCGGACAGGGTTTACGAGCAGTACTTC	CASSPSDRVYEQYF
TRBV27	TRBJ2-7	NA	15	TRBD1	TGTGCCAGCAAAGACTACGCCGGGACAGGGGGCGAGCAGTACTTC	CASKDYAGTGGEQYF
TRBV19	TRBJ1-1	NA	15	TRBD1	TGTGCCAGTAGGCCCTCCGGGACAGGGAACACTGAAGCTTTCTTT	CASRPSGTGNTEAFF
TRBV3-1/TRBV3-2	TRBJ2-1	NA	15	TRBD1	TGTGCCAGCAGCCAAGGGCAGGGGGAATTCAATGAGCAGTTCTTC	CASSQGQGEFNEQFF
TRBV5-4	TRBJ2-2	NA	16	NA	TGTGCCAGCAGCCTCGGGGGCAGGGGGGACACCGGGGAGCTGTTTTTT	CASSLGGRGDTGELFF
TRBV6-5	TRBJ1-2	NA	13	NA	TGTGCCAGCAGCTTAGGGGGAAGCTATGGCTACACCTTC	CASSLGGSYGYTF
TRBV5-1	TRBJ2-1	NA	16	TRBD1	TGCGCCAGCAGCTTGGGAACCCTCCGGGACAGGGTTGAGCAGTTCTTC	CASSLGTLRDRVEQFF
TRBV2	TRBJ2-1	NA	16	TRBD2	TGTGCCAGCATCGGTCTAGCGGGAGGAATCTACAATGAGCAGTTCTTC	CASIGLAGGIYNEQFF
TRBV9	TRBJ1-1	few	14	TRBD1	TGTGCCAGCAGCGTAGGGACAGGGAACACTGAAGCTTTCTTT	CASSVGTGNTEAFF
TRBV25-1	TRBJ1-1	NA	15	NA	TGTGCCAGCAGTGAATTGGGTGAGGCGAACACTGAAGCTTTCTTT	CASSELGEANTEAFF
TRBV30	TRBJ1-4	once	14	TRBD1	TGTGCCTGGAGCCCGGACAGGGAAAATGAAAAACTGTTTTTT	CAWSPDRENEKLFF
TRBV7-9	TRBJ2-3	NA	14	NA	TGTGCCAGCCGGGACTGGGAAGTAACAGATACGCAGTATTTT	CASRDWEVTDTQYF
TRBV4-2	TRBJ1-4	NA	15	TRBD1	TGTGCCAGCAGCCATGGGACAGGGCGGGGAGAAAAACTGTTTTTT	CASSHGTGRGEKLFF
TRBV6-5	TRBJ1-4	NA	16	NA	TGTGCCAGCAGTTACTCGCCGACAGCAACTAATGAAAAACTGTTTTTT	CASSYSPTATNEKLFF
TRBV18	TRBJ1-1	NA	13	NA	TGTGCCAGCTCACCCCCGCTACAGAATGAAGCTTTCTTT	CASSPPLQNEAFF
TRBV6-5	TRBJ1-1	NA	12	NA	TGTGCCAGCATGGAGGTCCCCACTGAAGCTTTCTTT	CASMEVPTEAFF
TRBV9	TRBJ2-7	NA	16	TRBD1	TGTGCCAGCAGCGTCGGGACAGCCCCAGCCCCGTACGAGCAGTACTTC	CASSVGTAPAPYEQYF
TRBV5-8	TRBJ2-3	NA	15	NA	TGTGCCAGCAGCTGGACTGGCATGAGCACAGATACGCAGTATTTT	CASSWTGMSTDTQYF
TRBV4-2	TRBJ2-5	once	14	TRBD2	TGTGCCAGCCATAGCGGGGGGGCCGGAGAGACCCAGTACTTC	CASHSGGAGETQYF
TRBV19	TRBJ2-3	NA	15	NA	TGTGGGTTATCGTGGCTACAGCTCGGCACAGATACGCAGTATTTT	CGLSWLQLGTDTQYF
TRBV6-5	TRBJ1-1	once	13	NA	TGTGCCAGCAGTCCTATAACACAGAGTGAAGCTTTCTTT	CASSPITQSEAFF
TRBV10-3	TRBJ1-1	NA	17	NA	TGTGCCATCACCGTCGGGACAACGGGGGGGTTGAACACTGAAGCTTTCTTT	CAITVGTTGGLNTEAFF
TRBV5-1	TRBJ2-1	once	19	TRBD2	TGCGCCAGCAGCCAGGGGACTAGCGGGAGAACTAGCTCCTACAATGAGCAGTTCTTC	CASSQGTSGRTSSYNEQFF
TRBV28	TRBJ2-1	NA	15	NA	TGTGCCAGCAGTTACGGGGAAAGTGTTGAGGATGAGCAGTTCTTC	CASSYGESVEDEQFF
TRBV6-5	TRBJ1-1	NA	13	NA	TGTGCCAGCAAACAACAGTTGAACACTGAAGCTTTCTTT	CASKQQLNTEAFF
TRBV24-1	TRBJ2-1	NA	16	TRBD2	TGTGCCACCACCGGGACTAGCGGGGGCCTCTACAATGAGCAGTTCTTC	CATTGTSGGLYNEQFF
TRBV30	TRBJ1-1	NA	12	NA	TGTGCCTGGAGTGTTAGAGGGGGAAAAGCTTTCTTT	CAWSVRGGKAFF
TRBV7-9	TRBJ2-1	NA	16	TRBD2	TGTGCCAGCAGACGTGGGACTAGCGGGATAGGAAATGAGCAGTTCTTC	CASRRGTSGIGNEQFF
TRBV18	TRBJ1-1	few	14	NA	TGTGCCAGCTCACCACCGGACGTACCCTCCGGGACTTTCTTT	CASSPPDVPSGTFF
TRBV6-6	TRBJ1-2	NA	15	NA	TGTGCCAGCAGTTACTCTAAGGCGGAGGACTATGGCTACACCTTC	CASSYSKAEDYGYTF
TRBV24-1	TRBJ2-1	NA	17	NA	TGTGCCACCAGTGATTCCTACGGTCGGGACACCTACAATGAGCAGTTCTTC	CATSDSYGRDTYNEQFF
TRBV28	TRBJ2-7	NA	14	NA	TGTGCCAGCAGTTTGGACAGAGTCAAAGACGAGCAGTACTTC	CASSLDRVKDEQYF
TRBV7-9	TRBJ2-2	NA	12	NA	TGTGCCAGCAGGGCGGGTTCCGGGGAGCTGTTTTTT	CASRAGSGELFF